Following are 21 T cell receptor beta chains from one sample sequenced in a study of blood T cell repertoires in COVID-19. The repertoire was sequenced with immunoSEQ multiplex PCR; TCRdb's copy has only in-frame clones and lacks some. The top ten clones hold around 1.6% of a sample with 160,000 or so clones, roughly 90% of them seen once. Material for sequencing was peripheral blood. These receptors all stem from a woman between 45 and 60 years old with acute or convalescent COVID-19.

The V call is TRBV30, the J call TRBJ1-5, with 9 positions matching TRBD1. CDR3 length: 16 residues. V gave up 2 bases and J gave up 0 bases; unmatched junction bases: 5. From germline, CDR1 is GTSNPN and CDR2 SVGIG (reference sequence). The CDR3 DNA reads as TGTGCCTGGAGTCCTACAGGGGGCTCTAGCAATCAGCCCCAGCATTTT. Its protein is CAWSPTGGSSNQPQHF. The full variable domain, its missing parts supplied by reference TRBV30 and TRBJ1-5, is SQTIHQWPATLVQPVGSPLSLECTVEGTSNPNLYWYRQAAGRGLQLLFYSVGIGQISSEVPQNLSASRPQDRQFILSSKKLLLSDSGFYLCAWSPTGGSSNQPQHFGDGTRLSIL.

This clone was observed a single time. The V and J genes are TRBV5-1 and TRBJ2-3, with 9 nucleotides matching TRBD2. CDR3 length: 16 residues. With V trimmed by 4 bases and J by 5 bases, 11 bases remained unmatched. The germline V gene encodes CDR1 SGHRS and CDR2 YFSETQ. The CDR3 reads CASSQDVSGSVDTQYF. The CDR3 DNA is TGCGCCAGCAGCCAGGATGTTAGCGGGAGTGTAGATACGCAGTATTTT. Together with reference TRBV5-1 and TRBJ2-3, the CDR3 gives the full variable domain: KAGVTQTPRYLIKTRGQQVTLSCSPISGHRSVSWYQQTPGQGLQFLFEYFSETQRNKGNFPGRFSGRQFSNSRSEMNVSTLELGDSALYLCASSQDVSGSVDTQYFGPGTRLTVL.

In this sample, this clone turned up once. The chain combines TRBV6-2 or TRBV6-3 with TRBJ1-1; no clear D. The CDR3 consists of 12 residues. The V gene's germline CDR1 is MNHEY and CDR2 SVGEGT. Trimming took off 6 bases at V and 8 bases at J, with 13 bases between the two ends. The CDR3 coding sequence is TGTGCCAGCAGCGACTTCGCTTCGGAAGCTTTCTTT. This codes for CASSDFASEAFF.

This chain links TRBV21-1 with TRBJ1-1. TRBV21-1 is assigned pseudogene status. The CDR3 extends over 16 amino acids. The CDR3 loop reads CASSKIPGRMNTEAFF. In DNA form, the CDR3 reads TGTGCCAGCAGCAAAATCCCCGGGAGGATGAACACTGAAGCTTTCTTT.

The chain is built from TRBV5-1 and TRBJ2-1; 10 bases are shared with TRBD2. V lost 4 bases to trimming and J lost 6 bases; unmatched junction nucleotides: 4. The germline V gene has CDR1 SGHRS and CDR2 YFSETQ. The CDR3 is made up of 14 amino acids. This CDR3 reads CASSRTSGSNEQFF. In DNA form, the CDR3 reads TGCGCCAGCAGCCGGACTAGCGGTTCCAATGAGCAGTTCTTC.

The genes are TRBV6-2 or TRBV6-3 and TRBJ2-1; 8 positions match TRBD1. The trim removed 3 bases at V and 9 bases at J, leaving 10 bases unmatched. Germline assignment: CDR1 MNHEY and CDR2 SVGEGT. This CDR3 is built from 15 residues. CDR3 sequence reads: CASSYRAGGRIEQFF. CDR3 bases: TGTGCCAGCAGTTATAGGGCAGGGGGCAGGATTGAGCAGTTCTTC.

This clone was recorded once. The V call is TRBV5-4, the J call TRBJ2-2; 12 nucleotides match TRBD2. With 2 bases clipped from V and 1 base from J, the junction kept 9 bases outside the gene matches. Germline values: CDR1 SGHNT, CDR2 YYREEE (reference sequence). The CDR3 runs to 19 residues. The CDR3 nucleotides read TGTGCCAGCAGCTTCCTGACTAGCGGGAGAACCCTGAACACCGGGGAGCTGTTTTTT. Translated: CASSFLTSGRTLNTGELFF.

This clone appeared once. An end of the junction does not agree with germline; a read error may underlie this. The chain has TRBV27 and TRBJ2-7; TRBD1 agrees at 7 bases. Germline CDR1 reads MNHEY; CDR2 reads SMNVEV (reference sequence). The CDR3 length is 14 residues. CDR3 nucleotide sequence: TGTGCCAGCAGTCCCTGGACAGGTGGTTACGAGCAGTGCTTC. Its protein product is CASSPWTGGYEQCF.

The rearrangement uses TRBV5-1 and TRBJ1-2; D is uncertain. Germline CDR1 is SGHRS and CDR2 is YFSETQ. This CDR3 has 13 amino acids. With 5 bases removed from V and 0 bases from J, the gap between germline ends came to 8 bases. The CDR3 DNA reads TGCGCCAGCAGTCCCTCAGCTAACTATGGCTACACCTTC. This gives the protein CASSPSANYGYTF.

The chain combines TRBV30 with TRBJ1-4, with 8 bases that match TRBD1. CDR1 is GTSNPN and CDR2 is SVGIG in the germline V gene (reference sequence). The junction had 4 bases not matched to a gene; V was cut back by 1 base and J by 3 bases. CDR3 length equals 15 residues. The CDR3 DNA follows: TGTGCCTGGAGTGCAATACAGGGGGCTAATGAAAAACTGTTTTTT. Translation: CAWSAIQGANEKLFF.

Here the CDR3 reads CASRGLSYNEQFF. The CDR3, as DNA: TGTGCCAGCCGGGGTTTATCCTACAATGAGCAGTTCTTC. The chain joins TRBV9 to TRBJ2-1; possibly TRBD2 for D (5 bases). The CDR3 is made up of 13 amino acids. CDR1 and CDR2 from the germline V gene are SGDLS and YYNGEE. V gave up 7 bases and J gave up 1 base, with 9 bases separating them.

A single count supports this clone. This chain connects TRBV5-4 to TRBJ2-3; weak D call: TRBD1 (6 bases). Germline assignment: CDR1 SGHNT and CDR2 YYREEE (reference sequence). The CDR3 extends over 15 amino acids. V lost 3 bases, J lost 3 bases, and 14 bases lay in between. CDR3 DNA: TGTGCCAGCAGCTCGAAAAAACAGGGAACAGATACGCAGTATTTT. Its protein product is CASSSKKQGTDTQYF.

This rearrangement joins TRBV5-4 to TRBJ2-3, with TRBD1 matching 8 bases. Germline CDR1 reads SGHNT; CDR2 reads YYREEE (reference sequence). With V trimmed by 3 bases and J by 7 bases, 13 bases remained unmatched. The CDR3 covers 16 residues. CDR3 residues: CASSSGTGPLVNTQYF. CDR3 nucleotide sequence: TGTGCCAGCAGCTCCGGGACAGGTCCCCTGGTGAATACGCAGTATTTT.

V is TRBV5-4 and J is TRBJ1-1, with TRBD1 identical over 10 bases. Germline values: CDR1 SGHNT, CDR2 YYREEE (reference sequence). The CDR3 consists of 17 residues. V was clipped by 0 bases and J by 5 bases; unmatched bases: 10. As DNA, the CDR3 is TGTGCCAGCAGCTTGGCGTTACTCCCGGGACAGGGGACTGAAGCTTTCTTT. Amino acids: CASSLALLPGQGTEAFF.

This clone appeared once. The gene calls are TRBV19 and TRBJ1-1; 10 bases agree with TRBD1. CDR1 is LNHDA and CDR2 is SQIVND in the germline V gene (reference sequence). The CDR3 sequence is 15 residues long. The ends lost 4 bases at V and 5 bases at J; junction bases unmatched: 7. CDR3 sequence: CASSSATGGLTEAFF. Here the CDR3 DNA reads TGTGCCAGTAGTAGCGCGACAGGGGGCCTGACTGAAGCTTTCTTT.

The chain couples TRBV5-4 to TRBJ2-1, with 10 bases aligning to TRBD1. Looked up from germline, CDR1 is SGHNT and CDR2 is YYREEE (reference sequence). The CDR3 totals 14 residues. After removal of 5 bases from V and 7 bases from J, the junction contained 6 bases not matched to a gene. The CDR3: CASRRQGAKNEQFF. The DNA of the CDR3 is TGTGCCAGCAGAAGACAGGGGGCGAAGAATGAGCAGTTCTTC.

This clone appeared a single time. V usage is TRBV7-2 and J usage is TRBJ2-1; 9 positions agree with TRBD2. Germline CDR1 is SGHTA and CDR2 is FQGNSA. The CDR3 has 15 residues. After removal of 0 bases from V and 4 bases from J, the junction contained 1 base not matched to a gene. CDR3 nucleotides: TGTGCCAGCAGCTTAGCAGCGGGGGGTTACAATGAGCAGTTCTTC. This gives the protein CASSLAAGGYNEQFF.

The rearrangement uses TRBV4-1 and TRBJ1-3; TRBD1 matches 8 bases. Germline CDR1 reads MGHRA; CDR2 reads YSYEKL. Trimming at V came to 0 bases and at J to 2 bases, leaving 3 bases not matched to a gene. This CDR3 has 16 amino acids. For the CDR3, the DNA is TGCGCCAGCAGCCAAGAACGGACAGGGACTGGAAACACCATATATTTT. Protein: CASSQERTGTGNTIYF.

The V call is TRBV7-6, the J call TRBJ2-2, with D perhaps matching TRBD1 (5 bases). From germline, CDR1 is SGHVS and CDR2 FNYEAQ. The V and J ends lost 4 bases and 4 bases respectively, with 13 bases between them. This CDR3 is built from 15 residues. The CDR3 spells CASSSFGRVTGELFF. As DNA, the CDR3 is TGTGCCAGCAGCTCCTTCGGCAGGGTCACCGGGGAGCTGTTTTTT.

J is TRBJ2-2 and V is TRBV5-1, with D unresolved. CDR1 SGHRS and CDR2 YFSETQ come from the germline V gene. This CDR3 is 14 amino acids long. Trimming took 4 bases from V and 7 from J, leaving 14 bases between them. CDR3 DNA: TGCGCCAGCAGCCCCCGTCCGAGGAGCGGGGAGCTGTTTTTT. Encoded protein: CASSPRPRSGELFF.

The chain combines TRBV19 with TRBJ2-7; TRBD1 matches 7 bases. Germline V CDR1 and CDR2: LNHDA, SQIVND (reference sequence). The CDR3 extends over 14 amino acids. V lost 3 bases, J lost 2 bases, and 4 bases stayed unmatched. Here the CDR3 reads CASSIGQGAYEQYF. DNA for the CDR3: TGTGCCAGTAGTATCGGCCAGGGGGCCTACGAGCAGTACTTC.